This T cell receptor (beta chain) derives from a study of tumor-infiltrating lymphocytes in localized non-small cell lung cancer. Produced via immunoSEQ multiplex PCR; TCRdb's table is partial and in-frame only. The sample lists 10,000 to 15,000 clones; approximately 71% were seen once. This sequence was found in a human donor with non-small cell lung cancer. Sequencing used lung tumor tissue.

CDR3 protein: CASSLVRRQKYEQYF. Written as DNA, the CDR3 is TGTGCCAGCAGCTTAGTGCGTCGACAGAAATACGAGCAGTACTTC. V and J are TRBV7-2 and TRBJ2-7, with a possible D match to TRBD1 (5 bases). The CDR3 spans 15 residues. Deletions cut 1 base from V and 4 bases from J, with 14 bases between. Germline V gene sequence: CDR1 SGHTA, CDR2 FQGNSA.